This entry lists 25 T cell receptor beta chains sequenced from one sample in a study of Graves' ophthalmopathy and Graves' hyperthyroidism. TCR beta CDR3 regions were amplified from RNA transcripts. The workflow started with a first-round RT-PCR run with HTBI primers and then moved on to a second-round multiplex PCR. Using its own MiXCR run on the multiplex PCR reads, TCRdb lists one record per CDR3 protein. The sample records approximately 410,000 distinct CDR3 sequences, 15% being singletons. The sequenced material came from peripheral blood. The receptors derive from a young woman with stable Graves' hyperthyroidism.

This clonotype was recorded at least ten times. J is TRBJ2-7 and V is TRBV2; 10 nucleotides agree with TRBD2. This CDR3 has 14 amino acids. Germline CDR1 reads SNHLY; CDR2 reads FYNNEI. With V trimmed by 6 bases and J by 3 bases, 5 bases remained unmatched. The CDR3 is CASRRTSGDYEQYF. The CDR3 DNA follows: TGTGCCAGCAGGCGGACTAGCGGCGACTACGAGCAGTACTTC.

This clonotype has a count of ten or more. The J gene is TRBJ1-1, the V gene TRBV12-3 or TRBV12-4, with D maybe TRBD1 (6 bases). CDR3 size: 14 residues. V lost 5 bases and J 4 bases, leaving 14 bases between the germline ends. The DNA for the CDR3 is TGTGCCAGCAGTGAGACGTCGGGGGCCACTGAAGCTTTCTTT. The encoded protein is CASSETSGATEAFF.

This clonotype was seen repeatedly, ten times or more. The rearrangement joins TRBV12-3 or TRBV12-4 to TRBJ2-2, with a weak D call TRBD1 (6 bases). Trimming removed 5 bases from V and 6 bases from J, with 13 bases in between. This CDR3 region has 14 residues. CDR3 bases: TGTGCCAGCAGTAAAAAGGGGGTTGCCGGGGAGCTGTTTTTT. Translating gives CASSKKGVAGELFF.

This clonotype appeared many times. CDR3 in amino acids: CASSFGAGSSYEQYF. DNA of the CDR3: TGTGCCAGCAGTTTCGGGGCAGGGTCCTCCTACGAGCAGTACTTC. This chain connects TRBV12-3 or TRBV12-4 to TRBJ2-7, with D perhaps given as TRBD1 or TRBD2 (5 bases each). This CDR3 contains 15 residues. Trimming left V 3 bases short and J 0 bases short, with 12 bases between.

This clonotype was seen many times. The J gene is TRBJ1-2, the V gene TRBV6-1; D not certain. Germline V gene sequence: CDR1 MNHNS, CDR2 SASEGT. The CDR3 is 12 amino acids. Trimming took 3 bases from V and 8 from J, leaving 10 bases between them. CDR3 sequence (DNA): TGTGCCAGCAGTGATAGGATCGGGGGCTACACCTTC. Protein: CASSDRIGGYTF.

This chain connects TRBV20-1 to TRBJ2-2; no definite D call. Trimming took 0 bases from V and 2 from J, leaving 7 bases between them. The CDR3 loop spans 14 amino acids. The germline V gene encodes CDR1 DFQATT and CDR2 SNEGSKA (reference sequence). The DNA for the CDR3 is TGCAGTGCTAGAGAAAGGGTTAACACCGGGGAGCTGTTTTTT. It is translated as CSARERVNTGELFF.

As for this clonotype: Germline is not matched at one junction end, which may reflect a read error. This chain connects TRBV2 to TRBJ2-2; D perhaps matches TRBD2 (5 bases). Germline V gives CDR1 SNHLY, CDR2 FYNNEI. The CDR3 has 14 amino acids. CDR3 in amino acids: CASSGTGNTGELVF. As DNA, the CDR3 is TGTGCCAGCAGTGGGACGGGTAACACCGGGGAGCTGGTTTTT.

The chain recombines TRBV2 with TRBJ2-2; 16 bases are a match to TRBD2. The germline CDR1 and CDR2 sequences are SNHLY and FYNNEI. The CDR3 consists of 16 residues. The junction had 5 bases not matched to a gene; V was cut back by 8 bases and J by 5 bases. The CDR3 nucleotides read TGTGCCAGCCGCGGGACTAGCGGGAGGGCTACCGGGGAGCTGTTTTTT. It is translated as CASRGTSGRATGELFF.

This clonotype has a handful of counts. The rearrangement uses TRBV12-5 and TRBJ2-1, with D hard to call. The CDR3 length is 10 residues. Per germline, CDR1 LGHNT and CDR2 FRNRAP. Trimming removed 6 bases at V and 3 bases at J, with 0 bases between. Here the CDR3 reads CASGYNEQFF. The CDR3, as DNA: TGTGCTAGTGGCTACAATGAGCAGTTCTTC.

This clonotype was seen ten or more times. The rearrangement links TRBV19 to TRBJ1-2; tentatively, D is TRBD1 (5 bases). Germline CDR1 and CDR2: LNHDA and SQIVND (reference sequence). The ends were cut back, 6 bases at V and 8 bases at J, with 19 bases in the middle. The CDR3 length is 14 residues. This CDR3 is CASRGSGGLSGYTF. The CDR3 bases are TGTGCCAGTAGAGGCAGCGGGGGATTAAGCGGCTACACCTTC.

In this sample, this clonotype turned up many times. The rearrangement joins TRBV2 to TRBJ1-2; 7 nucleotides agree with TRBD1. V trimming: 3 bases; J trimming: 4 bases; junction bases outside the gene matches: 5. The CDR3 totals 14 residues. CDR1 SNHLY and CDR2 FYNNEI come from the germline V gene. CDR3 region: CASSDYQGGYGYTF. In nucleotides, the CDR3 is TGTGCCAGCAGTGACTATCAGGGGGGCTATGGCTACACCTTC. Full variable domain (rest looked up from reference TRBV2 and TRBJ1-2): EPEVTQTPSHQVTQMGQEVILRCVPISNHLYFYWYRQILGQKVEFLVSFYNNEISEKSEIFDDQFSVERPDGSNFTLKIRSTKLEDSAMYFCASSDYQGGYGYTFGSGTRLTVV.

Many counts were recorded for this clonotype. The chain carries TRBV7-9 and TRBJ2-7, with no clear D. CDR3 length: 13 amino acids. V was shortened by 0 bases and J by 5 bases, with 8 bases between the two germline ends. CDR1 is SEHNR and CDR2 is FQNEAQ in the germline V gene (reference sequence). The CDR3 region has the DNA TGTGCCAGCAGCTTAGCGCTTTTCAACGAGCAGTACTTC. Amino acids: CASSLALFNEQYF. Variable domain in full (rest from reference TRBV7-9 and TRBJ2-7): DTGVSQNPRHKITKRGQNVTFRCDPISEHNRLYWYRQTLGQGPEFLTYFQNEAQLEKSRLLSDRFSAERPKGSFSTLEIQRTEQGDSAMYLCASSLALFNEQYFGPGTRLTVT.

This clonotype was picked up many times. The chain combines TRBV20-1 with TRBJ1-3; a weak D match, TRBD1 (5 bases). Germline-derived CDR1 and CDR2 are DFQATT and SNEGSKA (reference sequence). The CDR3 covers 12 residues. V lost 6 bases to trimming and J lost 3 bases, with 9 bases between them. The CDR3 loop is CSAGTDGNTIYF. The CDR3 nucleotides read TGCAGTGCCGGGACTGATGGAAACACCATATATTTT.

There are many counts of this clonotype. The chain employs TRBV6-1 and TRBJ1-1; D may be TRBD1 (6 bases). CDR3 length equals 14 residues. Trimming took off 6 bases at V and 4 bases at J, with 15 bases between the two ends. Germline V gives CDR1 MNHNS, CDR2 SASEGT. The CDR3 reads CASRPSTQGTEAFF. Here the CDR3 DNA reads TGTGCCAGCAGACCATCCACACAGGGCACTGAAGCTTTCTTT.

There are many counts of this clonotype. The chain has TRBV6-1 and TRBJ1-1; 8 bases match TRBD1. Germline V CDR1 and CDR2: MNHNS, SASEGT. This CDR3 contains 14 residues. Trimming removed 6 bases from V and 3 bases from J; junction bases left unmatched: 6. CDR3 DNA: TGTGCCAGCAGCTGGACAGGGTCGTACACTGAAGCTTTCTTT. Translated: CASSWTGSYTEAFF.

This clonotype was observed at least ten times. The chain is built from TRBV3-1 and TRBJ1-2, with 7 nucleotides matching TRBD1. V was clipped by 0 bases and J by 5 bases; unmatched bases: 12. The germline V gene has CDR1 LGHDT and CDR2 YNNKEL (reference sequence). The CDR3 covers 17 residues. The CDR3 loop is CASSQDRGTLTRYGYTF. The CDR3 DNA reads as TGTGCCAGCAGCCAAGACAGGGGGACCCTAACTCGGTATGGCTACACCTTC.

With regard to this clonotype: A read error is possible here, since a much larger clone lies one base away. This chain connects TRBV4-2 to TRBJ2-7, with 7 bases lining up with TRBD1. Germline-derived CDR1 and CDR2 are LGHNA and YNFKEQ. The junction had 8 bases not matched to a gene; V was cut back by 4 bases and J by 2 bases. The CDR3 covers 15 residues. DNA of the CDR3: TGTGCCAGCAGCCGAGAGCCCAGGGGGACCTACGAGCAGTACTTC. The encoded protein is CASSREPRGTYEQYF.

This clonotype was seen at least ten times. V is TRBV25-1 and J is TRBJ1-2, with D tentatively TRBD1 (6 bases). Trimming removed 5 bases from V and 4 bases from J, with 20 bases in between. This CDR3 contains 16 residues. The germline V gene has CDR1 MGHDK and CDR2 SYGVNS. The CDR3 region has the DNA TGTGCCAGCAGTACTCGATCAATAGGGGGGGGCTATGGCTACACCTTC. Its translation: CASSTRSIGGGYGYTF.

The chain is built from TRBV24-1 and TRBJ2-7, with 7 bases aligning to TRBD1. V gave up 2 bases and J gave up 2 bases; unmatched junction bases: 5. CDR3 length equals 15 residues. Germline lookup yields CDR1 KGHDR and CDR2 SFDVKD. The CDR3 protein is CATSDSRTGAYEQYF. DNA of the CDR3: TGTGCCACCAGTGATTCTCGGACAGGCGCCTACGAGCAGTACTTC.

This clonotype was seen repeatedly, ten times or more. This rearrangement joins TRBV24-1 to TRBJ2-5, with 10 bases identical to TRBD1. V lost 3 bases, J lost 1 base, and 7 bases stayed unmatched. This CDR3 region has 17 residues. Germline CDR1 and CDR2: KGHDR and SFDVKD. In nucleotides, the CDR3 is TGTGCCACCAGTGATCCGGACAGGGGGGCGGTCCAAGAGACCCAGTACTTC. Protein product: CATSDPDRGAVQETQYF.

This clonotype was detected ten times or more. V gene TRBV18 combines with J gene TRBJ1-3; 8 bases map to TRBD1. This CDR3 has 13 amino acids. V was clipped by 2 bases and J by 10 bases; unmatched bases: 4. Germline V CDR1 and CDR2: KGHSH, LQKENI. The CDR3 protein is CASSPRTGKTIYF. The DNA for the CDR3 is TGTGCCAGCTCACCAAGGACAGGGAAGACCATATATTTT.

This clonotype was counted ten times or more. The rearrangement uses TRBV2 and TRBJ1-2; D gene unclear. Germline V gene sequence: CDR1 SNHLY, CDR2 FYNNEI. The CDR3 contains 15 residues. V lost 4 bases, J lost 4 bases, and 16 bases lay in between. Here the CDR3 DNA reads TGTGCCAGCAGTGGAGGGAGAGGGAGTGGCTATGGCTACACCTTC. It codes for CASSGGRGSGYGYTF.

This clonotype appeared a few times. The rearrangement uses TRBV10-3 and TRBJ2-2; a possible D gene is TRBD2 (6 bases). The CDR3 consists of 15 residues. Germline-derived CDR1 and CDR2 are ENHRY and SYGVKD. With 1 base removed from V and 2 bases from J, the gap between germline ends came to 8 bases. The CDR3 sequence: CAISELGLNTGELFF. CDR3 DNA: TGTGCCATCAGTGAGTTGGGACTTAACACCGGGGAGCTGTTTTTT.

This clonotype was observed many times. The chain uses TRBV6-5 and TRBJ1-1, with D perhaps TRBD1 (5 bases). V was shortened by 4 bases and J by 10 bases, with 10 bases between the two germline ends. CDR1 and CDR2 (germline): MNHEY, SVGAGI. The CDR3 loop spans 11 amino acids. The CDR3 sequence: CASSSGFRAFF. For the CDR3, the DNA is TGTGCCAGCAGTTCAGGGTTTCGAGCTTTCTTT.

This clonotype was observed at least ten times. The chain recombines TRBV24-1 with TRBJ1-2; the match to TRBD1 covers 8 bases. Per germline, CDR1 KGHDR and CDR2 SFDVKD. J was trimmed by 2 bases and V by 3 bases; bases with no gene match: 1. The CDR3 loop spans 14 amino acids. Here the CDR3 reads CATSDRDRNYGYTF. CDR3 sequence (DNA): TGTGCCACCAGTGATCGGGACAGGAACTATGGCTACACCTTC.